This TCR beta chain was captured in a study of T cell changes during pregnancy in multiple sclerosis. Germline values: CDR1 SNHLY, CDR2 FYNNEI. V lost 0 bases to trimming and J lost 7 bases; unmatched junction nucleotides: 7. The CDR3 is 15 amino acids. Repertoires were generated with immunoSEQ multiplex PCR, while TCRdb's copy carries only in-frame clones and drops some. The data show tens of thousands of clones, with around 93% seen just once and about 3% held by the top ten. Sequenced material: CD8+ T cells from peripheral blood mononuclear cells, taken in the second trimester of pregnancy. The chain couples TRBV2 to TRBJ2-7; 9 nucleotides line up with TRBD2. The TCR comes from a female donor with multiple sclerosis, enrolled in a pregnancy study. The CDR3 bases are TGTGCCAGCAGTGAAGCTAGCGGGGGTCGGGGAGAGCAGTACTTC. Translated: CASSEASGGRGEQYF.